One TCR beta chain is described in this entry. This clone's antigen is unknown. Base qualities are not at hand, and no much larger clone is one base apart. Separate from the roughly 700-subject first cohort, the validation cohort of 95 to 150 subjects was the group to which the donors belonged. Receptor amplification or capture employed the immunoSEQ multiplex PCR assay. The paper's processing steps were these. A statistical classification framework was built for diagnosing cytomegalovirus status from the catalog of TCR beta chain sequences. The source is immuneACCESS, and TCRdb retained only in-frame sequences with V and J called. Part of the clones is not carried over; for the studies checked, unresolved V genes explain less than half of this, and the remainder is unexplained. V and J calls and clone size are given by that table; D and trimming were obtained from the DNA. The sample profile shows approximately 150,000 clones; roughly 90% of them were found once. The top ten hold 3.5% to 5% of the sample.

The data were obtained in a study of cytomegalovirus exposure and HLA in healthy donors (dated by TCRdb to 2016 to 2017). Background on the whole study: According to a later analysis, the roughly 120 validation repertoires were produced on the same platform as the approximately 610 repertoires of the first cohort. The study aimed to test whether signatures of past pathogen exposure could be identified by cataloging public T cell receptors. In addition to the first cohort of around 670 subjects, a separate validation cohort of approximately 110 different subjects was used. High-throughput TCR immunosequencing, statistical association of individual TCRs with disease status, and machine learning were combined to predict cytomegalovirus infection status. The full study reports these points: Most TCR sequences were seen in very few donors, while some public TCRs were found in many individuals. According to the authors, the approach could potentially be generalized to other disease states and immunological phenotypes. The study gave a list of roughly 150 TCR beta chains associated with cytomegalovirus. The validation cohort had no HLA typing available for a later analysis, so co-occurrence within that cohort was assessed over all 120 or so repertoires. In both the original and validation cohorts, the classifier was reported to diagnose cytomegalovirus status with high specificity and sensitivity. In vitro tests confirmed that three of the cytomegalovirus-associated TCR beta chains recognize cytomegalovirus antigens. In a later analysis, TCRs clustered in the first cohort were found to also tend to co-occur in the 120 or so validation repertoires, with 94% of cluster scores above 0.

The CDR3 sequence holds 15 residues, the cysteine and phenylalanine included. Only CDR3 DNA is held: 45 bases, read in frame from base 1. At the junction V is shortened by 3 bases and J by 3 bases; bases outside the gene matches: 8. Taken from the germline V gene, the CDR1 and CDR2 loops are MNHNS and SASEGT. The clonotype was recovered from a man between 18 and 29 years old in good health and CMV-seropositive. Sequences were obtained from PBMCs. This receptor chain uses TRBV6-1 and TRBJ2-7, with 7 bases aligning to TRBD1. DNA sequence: TGTGCCAGCAGTGACCTTGGACAGGAGTTCTACGAGCAGTACTTC. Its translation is CASSDLGQEFYEQYF.